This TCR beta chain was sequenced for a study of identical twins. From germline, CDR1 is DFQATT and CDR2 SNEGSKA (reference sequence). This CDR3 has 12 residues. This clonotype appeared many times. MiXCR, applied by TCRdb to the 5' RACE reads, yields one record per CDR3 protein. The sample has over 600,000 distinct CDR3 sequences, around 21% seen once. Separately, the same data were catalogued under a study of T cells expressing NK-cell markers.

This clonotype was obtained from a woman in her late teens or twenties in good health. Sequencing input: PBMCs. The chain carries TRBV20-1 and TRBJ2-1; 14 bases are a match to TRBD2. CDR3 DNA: TGCAGGGGACTAGCGGGAGACAATGAGCAGTTCTTC. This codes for CRGLAGDNEQFF.